Shown below are 22 T cell receptor beta chains from a single sample sequenced in a study of cytomegalovirus exposure and HLA in healthy donors. The protocol was immunoSEQ multiplex PCR, while the TCRdb copy is restricted to in-frame clones and leaves out a portion. The table includes approximately 97,000 clones, about 95% detected once. Sequencing input: PBMCs. Receptor source: a woman under 30 in good health and CMV-seronegative.

The V and J genes are TRBV6-6 and TRBJ2-1; a weak D match, TRBD1 (6 bases). The V and J ends lost 6 bases and 10 bases respectively, with 10 bases between them. Germline V gene data show CDR1 as MNHNY and CDR2 as SVGAGI (reference sequence). This CDR3 has 11 amino acids. This CDR3 reads CASSPGEEQFF. The CDR3 coding sequence is TGTGCCAGCAGCCCAGGGGAGGAGCAGTTCTTC.

The chain has TRBV9 and TRBJ2-7; 7 bases line up with TRBD1. The CDR3 consists of 13 residues. CDR1 is SGDLS and CDR2 is YYNGEE in the germline V gene. The V and J ends lost 3 bases and 3 bases, in that order; junction bases with no gene match: 3. This CDR3 reads CASSAGTDYEQYF. The CDR3 DNA reads TGTGCCAGCAGCGCCGGGACAGACTACGAGCAGTACTTC.

The rearrangement uses TRBV9 and TRBJ2-5; 16 bases fit TRBD2. The CDR3 extends over 17 amino acids. Trimming at V came to 4 bases and at J to 4 bases, leaving 7 bases not matched to a gene. Germline CDR1 and CDR2: SGDLS and YYNGEE. CDR3 sequence reads: CASSPGTSGGVGETQYF. The CDR3 nucleotides are TGTGCCAGCAGCCCTGGGACTAGCGGGGGGGTAGGAGAGACCCAGTACTTC.

This chain uses TRBV6-4 with TRBJ1-2; D is perhaps TRBD1 (5 bases). The CDR3 consists of 12 residues. V lost 6 bases to trimming and J lost 8 bases, with 13 bases between them. CDR1 and CDR2 from the germline V gene are MRHNA and SNTAGT. CDR3 residues: CASRQELEGYTF. Written as DNA, the CDR3 is TGTGCCAGCAGACAGGAGCTAGAGGGCTACACCTTC.

Comment on this clone: One end of the junction is discordant with germline, which a read error may explain. The gene calls are TRBV27 and TRBJ2-7; possible D gene TRBD1, 5 bases. The germline gives CDR1 MNHEY, CDR2 SMNVEV (reference sequence). There are 15 residues in the CDR3. The CDR3 sequence is CASSSPWLGAVERYF. The CDR3 DNA follows: TGTGCCAGCAGCTCCCCCTGGTTAGGGGCAGTCGAGCGGTACTTC.

The gene calls are TRBV12-5 and TRBJ2-5, with a possible D match to TRBD1 (6 bases). The CDR3 is 13 residues long. Trimming took off 1 base at V and 6 bases at J, with 9 bases between the two ends. Germline V CDR1 and CDR2: LGHNT, FRNRAP. Here the CDR3 reads CASGLGTVQTQYF. The CDR3 DNA reads TGTGCTAGTGGTTTGGGGACAGTACAGACCCAGTACTTC.

The V and J genes are TRBV19 and TRBJ1-5; no clear D gene. CDR3 length: 13 residues. CDR1 is LNHDA, CDR2 SQIVND, per germline (reference sequence). V was cut by 7 bases and J by 7 bases, with 14 bases left in between. Written as DNA, the CDR3 is TGTGCCAGTAAGGAGGGAGGATTGCAGCCCCAGCATTTT. Amino acids: CASKEGGLQPQHF.

V is TRBV10-2 and J is TRBJ2-7, with a weak D call TRBD2 (5 bases). CDR1 WSHSY and CDR2 SAAADI come from the germline V gene. V was pared by 2 bases and J by 6 bases, with 11 bases between. The CDR3 loop spans 13 amino acids. This CDR3 reads CASSEKEVGEQYF. In nucleotides, the CDR3 is TGCGCCAGCAGTGAGAAGGAGGTCGGCGAGCAGTACTTC.

This chain links TRBV7-3 with TRBJ1-4, with 9 bases matching TRBD1. The CDR3 sequence is 16 residues long. CDR1 and CDR2 (germline): SGHTA, FQGTGA. The ends lost 5 bases at V and 5 bases at J; junction bases unmatched: 9. The CDR3 sequence: CASSATGGSPNEKLFF. The CDR3 coding sequence is TGTGCCAGCAGCGCCACAGGGGGCAGTCCGAATGAAAAACTGTTTTTT.

The J gene is TRBJ1-2, the V gene TRBV6-5; D is ambiguous. This CDR3 has 16 residues. Germline V lookup: CDR1 MNHEY, CDR2 SVGAGI. The germline V and J ends were trimmed by 0 bases and 3 bases, with 14 bases remaining between them. CDR3 protein: CASSYSTAGMYYGYTF. The DNA for the CDR3 is TGTGCCAGCAGTTACTCGACGGCAGGAATGTACTATGGCTACACCTTC.

The chain combines TRBV7-8 with TRBJ2-7, with D perhaps TRBD2 (5 bases). V was pared by 1 base and J by 6 bases, with 10 bases between. Germline CDR1 and CDR2: SGHVS and FQNEAQ. This CDR3 spans 13 amino acids. CDR3 DNA sequence: TGTGCCAGCAGCTTAGGCGGGTCCGGCGAGCAGTACTTC. Its translation: CASSLGGSGEQYF.

CDR3 sequence: CAWSKPPFEEQYF. CDR3 DNA sequence: TGTGCCTGGAGTAAACCTCCCTTTGAGGAGCAGTACTTC. This chain joins TRBV30 and TRBJ2-7; D gene uncertain. The V and J ends lost 2 bases and 7 bases respectively, with 15 bases between them. CDR1 and CDR2 from the germline V gene are GTSNPN and SVGIG (reference sequence). This CDR3 has 13 residues.

V is TRBV2 and J is TRBJ2-7; 9 bases are shared with TRBD2. Germline V gene data show CDR1 as SNHLY and CDR2 as FYNNEI. CDR3 length: 14 residues. The junction had 6 bases not matched to a gene; V was cut back by 4 bases and J by 5 bases. The CDR3 DNA sequence: TGTGCCAGCAGTGGGGGACTAGCCTCAAACGAGCAGTACTTC. This gives the protein CASSGGLASNEQYF.

The sample holds one count of this clone. The chain uses TRBV30 and TRBJ2-1; TRBD2 aligns across 10 bases. Unmatched junction bases numbered 7, after V lost 3 bases and J lost 2 bases. CDR1 is GTSNPN and CDR2 is SVGIG in the germline V gene (reference sequence). This CDR3 contains 16 residues. The CDR3 DNA is TGTGCCTGGAGCCTAGCGGGAGTGGGACCCTACAATGAGCAGTTCTTC. Amino acid sequence: CAWSLAGVGPYNEQFF. Together with reference TRBV30 and TRBJ2-1, the CDR3 gives the full variable domain: SQTIHQWPATLVQPVGSPLSLECTVEGTSNPNLYWYRQAAGRGLQLLFYSVGIGQISSEVPQNLSASRPQDRQFILSSKKLLLSDSGFYLCAWSLAGVGPYNEQFFGPGTRLTVL.

The rearrangement uses TRBV5-1 and TRBJ2-1; 11 bases line up with TRBD2. Germline lookup yields CDR1 SGHRS and CDR2 YFSETQ. The CDR3 length is 16 residues. The V and J ends lost 7 bases and 2 bases, in that order; junction bases with no gene match: 8. CDR3 bases: TGCGCCAGCGCCAAGACTAGCGGGATCCCCTACAATGAGCAGTTCTTC. This translates into CASAKTSGIPYNEQFF.

The chain joins TRBV5-1 to TRBJ2-1; 10 bases align to TRBD2. Trimming at V came to 0 bases and at J to 4 bases, leaving 1 base not matched to a gene. The CDR3 loop spans 15 amino acids. Germline CDR1 SGHRS, CDR2 YFSETQ. The CDR3 loop is CASSLELAGYNEQFF. CDR3 sequence (DNA): TGCGCCAGCAGCTTGGAACTAGCGGGGTACAATGAGCAGTTCTTC.

The genes are TRBV6-5 and TRBJ2-7, with 9 nucleotides matching TRBD1. This CDR3 spans 14 amino acids. The trim removed 4 bases at V and 3 bases at J, leaving 4 bases unmatched. CDR1 MNHEY and CDR2 SVGAGI come from the germline V gene. In DNA, the CDR3 is TGTGCCAGCAGTTTAGGGACAGGGAGCTACGAGCAGTACTTC. As protein: CASSLGTGSYEQYF.

The chain couples TRBV14 to TRBJ1-1; TRBD1 aligns across 7 bases. V lost 2 bases to trimming and J lost 8 bases; unmatched junction nucleotides: 8. This CDR3 spans 14 amino acids. Germline loops: CDR1 SGHDN, CDR2 FVKESK. CDR3 residues: CASSQLRGVGEAFF. The DNA for the CDR3 is TGTGCCAGCAGCCAACTCAGGGGGGTGGGCGAAGCTTTCTTT. Based on the CDR3 plus reference TRBV14 and TRBJ1-1, the full variable domain is EAGVTQFPSHSVIEKGQTVTLRCDPISGHDNLYWYRRVMGKEIKFLLHFVKESKQDESGMPNNRFLAERTGGTYSTLKVQPAELEDSGVYFCASSQLRGVGEAFFGQGTRLTVV.

V is TRBV18 and J is TRBJ2-1; tentative D call: TRBD1 (6 bases). Germline CDR1 KGHSH, CDR2 LQKENI. The germline V and J ends were trimmed by 2 bases and 5 bases, with 16 bases remaining between them. This CDR3 contains 16 residues. DNA of the CDR3: TGTGCCAGCTCACCAGTAATGAACAGGGTGGACAATGAGCAGTTCTTC. It encodes CASSPVMNRVDNEQFF.

The chain uses TRBV9 and TRBJ2-7; no clear D. Trimming left V 0 bases short and J 2 bases short, with 18 bases between. The CDR3 runs 17 residues. CDR1 and CDR2 (germline): SGDLS, YYNGEE. The CDR3 DNA reads as TGTGCCAGCAGCGTAGAAGCCCTGGGCAGGATCGCCTACGAGCAGTACTTC. Protein: CASSVEALGRIAYEQYF.

The rearrangement uses TRBV12-2 and TRBJ1-5; the table gives TRBD1 as D, unverified against the DNA. TRBV12-2 is tagged as a pseudogene. There are 16 residues in the CDR3. The CDR3 region has the DNA TGTGCAAGTCGCTTCTTGGACAGGGGATCTTATCAGCCCCAGCATTTT. This gives the protein CASRFLDRGSYQPQHF.

The rearrangement uses TRBV25-1 and TRBJ1-2, with 8 bases lining up with TRBD1. J lost 9 bases, V lost 5 bases, and 14 bases had no gene match. The CDR3 loop spans 15 amino acids. Germline-derived CDR1 and CDR2 are MGHDK and SYGVNS. CDR3 DNA: TGTGCCAGCAGTCCGGACAGGGACCATCTAGGGAGCTACACCTTC. Protein product: CASSPDRDHLGSYTF.